This T cell receptor beta chain was found in a study of human T cells and chemical hapten exposure. The CDR3 has 16 residues. Germline values: CDR1 MNHEY, CDR2 SVGEGT. The ends were cut back, 1 base at V and 2 bases at J, with 11 bases in the middle. This clonotype has only a few counts. The time point is: pre-sensitization, week 0. Indicated treatment: therapeutic diphenylcyclopropenone sensitization with weekly scalp DPC. At every patch-test visit, blood was drawn before the patch test was applied. TCRdb processed the RACE reads anew with MiXCR; each CDR3 protein has one entry. The profile shows 85,000 to 130,000 distinct CDR3 sequences, less than 15% of them singletons.

V gene TRBV6-2 or TRBV6-3 combines with J gene TRBJ2-2; a possible D gene is TRBD2 (5 bases). This sequence originates from a woman between 50 and 59 years old with alopecia areata. Some clones in this sample may be carry-over from other donors' samples. Specimen: whole blood, collected in connection with sensitization to the hapten diphenylcyclopropenone (DPC). In nucleotides, the CDR3 is TGTGCCAGCAGTTACTTTGACTACAGAAACACCGGGGAGCTGTTTTTT. This gives the protein CASSYFDYRNTGELFF.